The rows below give T cell receptor beta chains drawn from one sample of a study of CD8 T cells in Susac syndrome. MiXCR, applied by TCRdb to the immunoSEQ multiplex PCR reads, yields one record per CDR3 protein. The sample carries approximately 110,000 distinct CDR3 sequences, around 94% recorded once. The sequencing input was CD4+ T cells from PBMCs. The receptors were gathered from a human donor in good health. CDR3s include the opening cysteine and the closing phenylalanine or tryptophan. A D gene is named only where the DNA matches it firmly. Clone sizes are given selectively: once, few, many, or a class where the clone is expanded.

>TRBJ1-1|-|-|TRBV25-1
CASNGDPVNTEAFF
TGTGCCAGCAATGGGGACCCAGTGAACACTGAAGCTTTCTTT
>TRBJ2-7|once|-|TRBV27
CASRHRGGASYEQYF
TGTGCCAGCAGACATAGGGGGGGCGCCTCCTACGAGCAGTACTTC
>TRBJ2-3|-|-|TRBV7-2
CASSFTGLDTQYF
TGTGCCAGCAGCTTTACAGGGTTAGATACGCAGTATTTT
>TRBJ2-7|-|TRBD2|TRBV7-2
CASRTSGVTYEQYF
TGTGCCAGCAGGACTAGCGGGGTTACCTACGAGCAGTACTTC
>TRBJ2-3|-|TRBD2|TRBV29-1
CSVRGAPDTQYF
TGCAGCGTGCGGGGGGCTCCAGATACGCAGTATTTT
>TRBJ2-2|-|-|TRBV2
CASSEAKAGELFF
TGTGCCAGCAGTGAAGCGAAGGCCGGGGAGCTGTTTTTT
>TRBJ1-1|-|TRBD1|TRBV5-1
CASSVQGAGNTEAFF
TGCGCCAGCAGCGTACAGGGGGCCGGGAACACTGAAGCTTTCTTT
>TRBJ2-1|-|-|TRBV29-1
CSVEDRTSGSYNEQFF
TGCAGCGTTGAAGATCGAACCAGCGGGTCTTACAATGAGCAGTTCTTC
>TRBJ2-7|-|-|TRBV11-2
CASSHSSEQYF
TGTGCCAGCAGCCATTCGAGTGAGCAGTACTTC
>TRBJ2-1|-|-|TRBV18
CASSPVARSSYNEQFF
TGTGCCAGCTCACCAGTAGCTAGAAGCTCCTACAATGAGCAGTTCTTC
>TRBJ1-2|-|TRBD1|TRBV27
CASSRGQGGYGYTF
TGTGCCAGCAGTAGGGGACAGGGGGGCTATGGCTACACCTTC
>TRBJ2-3|-|TRBD2|TRBV5-1
CASSLTGGPDTQYF
TGCGCCAGCAGCTTGACGGGGGGTCCAGATACGCAGTATTTT
>TRBJ1-3|-|-|TRBV5-5
CASMYGGTFDSGNTIYF
TGTGCCAGCATGTACGGGGGAACCTTTGACTCTGGAAACACCATATATTTT
>TRBJ1-2|-|TRBD1|TRBV5-1
CASSPQTGEGGYTF
TGCGCCAGCAGCCCTCAGACAGGGGAAGGAGGCTACACCTTC
>TRBJ1-5|once|-|TRBV12-3/TRBV12-4
CASGRARVGGQPQHF
TGTGCCAGCGGTCGAGCACGGGTCGGAGGACAGCCCCAGCATTTT
>TRBJ2-1|-|-|TRBV25-1
CASSEYPPQVPLGYEQFF
TGTGCCAGCAGTGAATATCCGCCACAGGTTCCCCTCGGGTATGAGCAGTTCTTC
>TRBJ1-4|-|TRBD1|TRBV11-2
CASSFTGGDEKLFF
TGTGCCAGCAGCTTTACAGGGGGGGATGAAAAACTGTTTTTT
>TRBJ2-2|-|TRBD2|TRBV20-1
CSARARGRDTGELFF
TGCAGTGCTAGAGCTCGCGGGAGGGACACCGGGGAGCTGTTTTTT
>TRBJ2-7|-|TRBD1|TRBV30
CAWSPDRGSEQYF
TGTGCCTGGAGTCCGGACAGGGGTTCCGAGCAGTACTTC
>TRBJ1-2|-|-|TRBV6-1
CASSEPGDYGYTF
TGTGCCAGCAGTGAACCAGGAGACTATGGCTACACCTTC
>TRBJ2-5|-|-|TRBV2
CASSENPGLETQYF
TGTGCCAGCAGTGAAAATCCGGGACTAGAGACCCAGTACTTC
>TRBJ2-7|once|TRBD2|TRBV2
CASSVAGGPTEQYF
TGTGCCAGCAGTGTTGCGGGAGGCCCCACCGAGCAGTACTTC
>TRBJ1-2|-|-|TRBV7-9
CASSRRDGYYGYTF
TGTGCCAGCAGCCGCCGGGACGGCTACTATGGCTACACCTTC
>TRBJ2-2|-|-|TRBV7-9
CASSLELANTGELFF
TGTGCCAGCAGCTTAGAACTAGCAAACACCGGGGAGCTGTTTTTT
>TRBJ2-5|-|TRBD1|TRBV7-2
CASSSTGTGKETQYF
TGTGCCAGCAGCTCCACCGGGACAGGGAAAGAGACCCAGTACTTC
>TRBJ2-7|-|-|TRBV4-1
CASSQSTGFSYEQYF
TGCGCCAGCAGCCAGTCGACAGGATTCTCCTACGAGCAGTACTTC
>TRBJ2-7|-|TRBD2|TRBV5-1
CASSTSSGGSYEQYF
TGCGCCAGCAGCACTAGTAGCGGGGGCTCCTACGAGCAGTACTTC
>TRBJ2-7|-|TRBD1|TRBV28
CASRPPPGQGGYEQYF
TGTGCCAGCAGACCTCCTCCGGGACAGGGTGGGTACGAGCAGTACTTC
>TRBJ2-3|-|-|TRBV7-9
CASSLRGGGRATDTQYF
TGTGCCAGCAGCTTACGAGGAGGGGGTCGCGCCACAGATACGCAGTATTTT
>TRBJ2-2|-|-|TRBV20-1
CSASLAGKNTGELFF
TGCAGTGCTAGTTTGGCAGGGAAGAACACCGGGGAGCTGTTTTTT
>TRBJ2-1|-|TRBD2|TRBV6-6
CASSDGTSGRTEQFF
TGTGCCAGCAGTGACGGGACTAGCGGGAGAACTGAGCAGTTCTTC
>TRBJ1-1|-|-|TRBV6-2/TRBV6-3
CASSGLGSLNTEAFF
TGTGCCAGCAGCGGTTTGGGGAGCCTGAACACTGAAGCTTTCTTT
>TRBJ1-1|-|-|TRBV5-1
CASSDSSEVGTEAFF
TGCGCCAGCAGTGATTCCTCAGAAGTTGGCACTGAAGCTTTCTTT
>TRBJ1-2|-|TRBD1|TRBV27
CASSRDRASYGYTF
TGTGCCAGCAGTCGGGACAGGGCTAGCTATGGCTACACCTTC
>TRBJ2-2|-|TRBD2|TRBV28
CASLSGGNTGELFF
TGTGCCAGCCTAAGCGGGGGGAACACCGGGGAGCTGTTTTTT
>TRBJ2-7|-|TRBD2|TRBV10-3
CAIRTTSGRTYEQYF
TGTGCCATCAGGACGACTAGCGGGAGGACCTACGAGCAGTACTTC
>TRBJ1-4|-|-|TRBV10-3
CAISEPSGSTNEKLFF
TGTGCCATCAGTGAGCCTTCGGGTTCGACTAATGAAAAACTGTTTTTT
>TRBJ2-2|-|-|TRBV20-1
CSARNRGGTGELFF
TGCAGTGCTAGGAACAGGGGGGGTACCGGGGAGCTGTTTTTT
>TRBJ1-2|-|TRBD1|TRBV20-1
CSARDEDRVGGYTF
TGCAGTGCTAGAGATGAGGACAGGGTTGGTGGCTACACCTTC
>TRBJ2-7|few|-|TRBV7-9
CASRLNYEQYF
TGTGCCAGCAGACTAAACTACGAGCAGTACTTC
>TRBJ1-1|-|TRBD1|TRBV20-1
CSGHQGTVAFF
TGCAGCGGCCACCAAGGGACAGTGGCTTTCTTT
>TRBJ1-4|once|-|TRBV18
CASSLTAETNEKLFF
TGTGCCAGCTCACTGACGGCAGAAACTAATGAAAAACTGTTTTTT
>TRBJ1-5|-|-|TRBV28
CASRGVNQPQHF
TGTGCCAGCAGGGGGGTCAATCAGCCCCAGCATTTT
>TRBJ2-3|-|TRBD1|TRBV20-1
CSARQGDTQYF
TGCAGTGCTCGACAGGGAGATACGCAGTATTTT
>TRBJ2-1|-|TRBD2|TRBV7-9
CASSLPYRLAPANEQFF
TGTGCCAGCAGCTTACCATACAGACTAGCTCCAGCCAATGAGCAGTTCTTC
>TRBJ2-1|-|TRBD2|TRBV20-1
CSASRATGTNYVMRQFF
TGCAGTGCTAGTCGGGCGACCGGGACTAACTACGTAATGCGGCAGTTCTTC
>TRBJ2-7|-|TRBD1|TRBV20-1
CSANRDSYEQYF
TGCAGTGCTAACCGGGACAGCTACGAGCAGTACTTC
>TRBJ2-7|-|-|TRBV6-6
CASGPWDEQYF
TGTGCCAGCGGGCCTTGGGACGAGCAGTACTTC
>TRBJ1-4|-|-|TRBV5-6
CASSFLGAGDVEKLFF
TGTGCCAGCAGCTTCCTGGGGGCAGGAGACGTTGAAAAACTGTTTTTT
>TRBJ2-6|-|-|TRBV28
CASTATGSGANVLTF
TGTGCCAGCACCGCGACGGGGTCTGGGGCCAACGTCCTGACTTTC
>TRBJ1-5|-|-|TRBV30
CAWSTQGDQPQHF
TGTGCCTGGAGTACTCAGGGAGATCAGCCCCAGCATTTT
>TRBJ1-1|-|-|TRBV29-1
CSVALAVVNTEAFF
TGCAGCGTTGCATTGGCAGTGGTGAACACTGAAGCTTTCTTT
>TRBJ1-3|once|-|TRBV19
CASSITGQPGNTIYF
TGTGCCAGTAGTATCACAGGACAGCCTGGAAACACCATATATTTT
>TRBJ2-1|-|TRBD2|TRBV7-9
CASSSWTSGSLDEQFF
TGTGCCAGCAGCTCCTGGACTAGCGGGAGTCTCGATGAGCAGTTCTTC
>TRBJ2-1|-|TRBD1|TRBV7-2
CASSLGTGLNEQFF
TGTGCCAGCAGCTTGGGGACAGGGTTAAATGAGCAGTTCTTC
>TRBJ2-1|-|TRBD1|TRBV10-3
CAIRTGVSVNEQFF
TGTGCCATCAGGACAGGGGTATCCGTAAATGAGCAGTTCTTC
>TRBJ2-2|once|-|TRBV5-1
CASSLRFDTGELFF
TGCGCCAGCAGCTTGCGTTTTGACACCGGGGAGCTGTTTTTT